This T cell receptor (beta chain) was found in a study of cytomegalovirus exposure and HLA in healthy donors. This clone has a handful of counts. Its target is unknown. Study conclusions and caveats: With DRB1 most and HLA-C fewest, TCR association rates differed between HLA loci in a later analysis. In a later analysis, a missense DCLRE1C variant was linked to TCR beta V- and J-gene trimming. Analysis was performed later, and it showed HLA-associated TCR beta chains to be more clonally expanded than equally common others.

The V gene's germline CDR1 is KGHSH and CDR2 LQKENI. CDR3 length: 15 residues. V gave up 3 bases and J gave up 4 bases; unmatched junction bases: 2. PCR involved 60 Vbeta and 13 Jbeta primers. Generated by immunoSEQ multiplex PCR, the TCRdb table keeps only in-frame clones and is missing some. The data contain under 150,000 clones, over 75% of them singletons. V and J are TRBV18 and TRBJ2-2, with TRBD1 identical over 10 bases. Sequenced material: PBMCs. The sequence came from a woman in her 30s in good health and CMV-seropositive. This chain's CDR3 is CASSPGTGVTGELFF. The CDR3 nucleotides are TGTGCCAGCTCACCCGGGACAGGGGTCACCGGGGAGCTGTTTTTT. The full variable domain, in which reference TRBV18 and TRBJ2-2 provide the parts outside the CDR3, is NAGVMQNPRHLVRRRGQEARLRCSPMKGHSHVYWYRQLPEEGLKFMVYLQKENIIDESGMPKERFSAEFPKEGPSILRIQQVVRGDSAAYFCASSPGTGVTGELFFGEGSRLTVL.